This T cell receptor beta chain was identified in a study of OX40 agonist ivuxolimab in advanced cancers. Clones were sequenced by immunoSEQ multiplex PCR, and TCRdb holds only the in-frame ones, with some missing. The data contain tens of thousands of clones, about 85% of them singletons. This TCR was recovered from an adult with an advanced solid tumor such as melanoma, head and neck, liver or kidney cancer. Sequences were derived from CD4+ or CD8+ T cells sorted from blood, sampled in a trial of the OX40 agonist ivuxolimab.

CDR3 DNA: TGTGCCAGCAGCTCTCGACTAGCGGGTGATGAGCAGTTCTTC. Translating it yields CASSSRLAGDEQFF. The chain couples TRBV7-2 to TRBJ2-1, with 10 bases aligning to TRBD2. After removal of 4 bases from V and 8 bases from J, the junction contained 5 bases not matched to a gene. Per germline, CDR1 SGHTA and CDR2 FQGNSA. The CDR3 has 14 amino acids.